These 11 T cell receptor beta chains were sequenced from one sample in a study of blood T cells in healthy people across ages. Using a J-beta primer mix together with a sample-barcoded 5' primer, a second PCR was run for roughly 7 to 12 cycles. MiXCR was run by TCRdb on the 5' RACE reads, yielding one entry per CDR3 protein. Here the sample spans 900,000 to 950,000 distinct CDR3 sequences, about 29% being singletons. Separately, the same data were catalogued under a study of T cells of mothers and their children.

The sample was blood. Receptors originate from a woman in her thirties or forties in good health.

This clonotype was seen more than once but under ten times. The CDR3 loop reads CASSPPGGKRYTQYF. CDR3 nucleotide sequence: TGTGCCAGCTCACCACCGGGTGGAAAGAGATATACGCAGTATTTT. The chain recombines TRBV18 with TRBJ2-3; D gene ambiguous. Germline values: CDR1 KGHSH, CDR2 LQKENI. Trimming cost V 0 bases and J 7 bases, with 14 bases left between them. This CDR3 is built from 15 residues.

The table lists this clonotype with a few counts. The rearrangement uses TRBV7-9 and TRBJ1-1; 7 bases agree with TRBD1. This CDR3 has 13 amino acids. Germline CDR1 reads SEHNR; CDR2 reads FQNEAQ (reference sequence). Trimming removed 5 bases from V and 4 bases from J; junction bases left unmatched: 4. CDR3 sequence: CASSDRVGTEAFF. The CDR3 DNA follows: TGTGCCAGCAGCGACAGGGTAGGCACTGAAGCTTTCTTT.

This clonotype has more than one count but fewer than ten. The rearrangement joins TRBV30 to TRBJ2-3; unclear D gene. The V and J ends lost 2 bases and 3 bases respectively, with 15 bases between them. Germline V gene sequence: CDR1 GTSNPN, CDR2 SVGIG (reference sequence). This CDR3 region has 15 residues. CDR3 DNA: TGTGCCTGGAGTCCGTCACTAAGCCGAACAGATACGCAGTATTTT. It is translated as CAWSPSLSRTDTQYF.

The table lists this clonotype with a few counts. V is TRBV7-8 and J is TRBJ2-5, with a weak D call TRBD2 (5 bases). V was pared by 5 bases and J by 5 bases, with 18 bases between. CDR3 length: 15 residues. Germline lookup yields CDR1 SGHVS and CDR2 FQNEAQ. The CDR3: CASSLRLSLGETQYF. The CDR3 nucleotides are TGTGCCAGCAGCCTGAGACTATCCCTCGGGGAGACCCAGTACTTC.

This rearrangement joins TRBV6-2 or TRBV6-3 to TRBJ2-5, with 11 bases matching TRBD2. The DNA end favors TRBJ2-7, so the J call may be wrong. The CDR3 has 18 amino acids. Germline CDR1 is MNHEY and CDR2 is SVGEGT. The CDR3 DNA follows: TGTGCCAGCAGTTACTCGAGATTGGCTAGCGGGGGGATCCACGAGCAGTACTTC. This codes for CASSYSRLASGGIHEQYF.

This clonotype was counted at least ten times. V is TRBV29-1 and J is TRBJ2-3, with 7 bases that match TRBD2. Trimming removed 6 bases from V and 12 bases from J; junction bases left unmatched: 9. CDR1 is SQVTM and CDR2 is ANQGSEA in the germline V gene. The CDR3 covers 11 residues. The CDR3 spells CSVATSAPQYF. The CDR3 nucleotides are TGCAGCGTCGCTACTAGCGCCCCCCAGTATTTT.

The V gene is TRBV7-2, the J gene TRBJ2-3, with D hard to call. This CDR3 is 16 amino acids long. The germline gives CDR1 SGHTA, CDR2 FQGNSA. The germline V and J ends were trimmed by 5 bases and 2 bases, with 17 bases remaining between them. The CDR3 reads CASSPLVRSPTDTQYF. In DNA, the CDR3 is TGTGCCAGCAGCCCCCTAGTCCGTTCTCCCACAGATACGCAGTATTTT.

This clonotype was seen a few times. This rearrangement joins TRBV20-1 to TRBJ1-4, with 10 bases identical to TRBD1. Looked up from germline, CDR1 is DFQATT and CDR2 is SNEGSKA (reference sequence). This CDR3 spans 15 amino acids. V gave up 0 bases and J gave up 8 bases; unmatched junction bases: 6. The CDR3 loop reads CSARDPGTGDEKLFF. Written as DNA, the CDR3 is TGCAGTGCTAGAGACCCCGGGACAGGGGACGAAAAACTGTTTTTT.

The genes are TRBV20-1 and TRBJ1-5, with D hard to call. Germline-derived CDR1 and CDR2 are DFQATT and SNEGSKA (reference sequence). V was cut by 3 bases and J by 14 bases, with 17 bases left in between. This CDR3 contains 12 residues. The CDR3 DNA reads as TGCAGTGCTAGGGCGATGGGCGGCACGGAGCATTTT. As protein: CSARAMGGTEHF.

This clonotype was observed many times. The rearrangement joins TRBV4-1 to TRBJ2-5; D remains unclear. Germline CDR1 MGHRA, CDR2 YSYEKL. Trimming removed 1 base at V and 4 bases at J, with 7 bases between. The CDR3 contains 13 residues. CDR3 loop: CASSQALLETQYF. The CDR3 DNA reads TGCGCCAGCAGCCAAGCCCTGCTAGAGACCCAGTACTTC.

This clonotype came up a few times. The chain couples TRBV5-1 to TRBJ1-6; D is ambiguous. Germline values: CDR1 SGHRS, CDR2 YFSETQ. The CDR3 covers 16 residues. The germline V and J ends were trimmed by 4 bases and 8 bases, with 19 bases remaining between them. In DNA, the CDR3 is TGCGCCAGCAGCCACTCGCGGAGCGGAAAGGATTCACCCCTCCACTTT. Amino acids: CASSHSRSGKDSPLHF.